The present TCR beta chain was sequenced within a study of CD8+CD57+ T cells in acquired aplastic anemia. CDR3 and TCR beta VDJ profiling relied on a genomic DNA template. TCRdb independently ran MiXCR on the reads; one entry per CDR3 protein. Among 400,000 to 450,000 distinct CDR3 sequences, roughly 64% were seen once, and the ten largest hold under 4.5%. Germline V gives CDR1 SEHNR, CDR2 FQNEAQ (reference sequence). V gave up 5 bases and J gave up 15 bases, with 26 bases separating them. The CDR3 consists of 16 residues. This sequence joins TRBV7-9 and TRBJ1-6; D not resolved. This sequence originates from a human donor in good health, serving as a control. The sequenced sample consisted of sorted CD4+, CD8+, or CD8+CD57+ T cells (not recorded which) from PBMCs. The CDR3 DNA sequence: TGTGCCAGCAGCAGCGAGGAAGGAACGAATCGTTCGTTCCTCCACTTT. Translation gives CASSSEEGTNRSFLHF.